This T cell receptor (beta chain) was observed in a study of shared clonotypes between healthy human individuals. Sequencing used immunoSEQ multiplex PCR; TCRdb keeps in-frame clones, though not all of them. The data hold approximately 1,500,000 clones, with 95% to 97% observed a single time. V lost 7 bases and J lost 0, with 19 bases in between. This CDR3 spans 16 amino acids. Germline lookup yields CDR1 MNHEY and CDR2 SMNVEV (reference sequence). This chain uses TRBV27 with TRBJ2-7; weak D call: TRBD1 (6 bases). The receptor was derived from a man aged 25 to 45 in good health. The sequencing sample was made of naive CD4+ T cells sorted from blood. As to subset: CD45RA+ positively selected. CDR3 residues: CASMDAGTTLSYEQYF. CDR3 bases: TGTGCCAGCATGGACGCCGGGACAACCCTCTCCTACGAGCAGTACTTC.